Shown below are 2 T cell receptor beta chains from a single sample sequenced in a study of technical replicates of blood from a few donors. Libraries were prepared by immunoSEQ multiplex PCR; TCRdb keeps only in-frame clonotypes and omits some of them. The sample has roughly 45,000 clones; about 90% are singletons. The sequencing input was PBMCs. The receptors come from a human donor in good health. Some clones in this sample may be carry-over from other donors' samples.

The chain couples TRBV6-5 to TRBJ2-1; TRBD1 matches at 8 bases. V gave up 6 bases and J gave up 6 bases; unmatched junction bases: 10. The CDR3 has 15 amino acids. Looked up from germline, CDR1 is MNHEY and CDR2 is SVGAGI. This chain's CDR3 is CASSWTGTLGNEQFF. CDR3 DNA sequence: TGTGCCAGCAGCTGGACAGGGACCTTGGGCAATGAGCAGTTCTTC.

This clone was observed a single time. The chain employs TRBV7-3 and TRBJ2-3, with TRBD2 as a possible D gene (5 bases). Germline CDR1 SGHTA, CDR2 FQGTGA. The CDR3 loop spans 17 amino acids. Trimming stripped 5 bases from V and 1 base from J, with 19 bases between. The CDR3 spells CASSPVGFEGGTDTQYF. The CDR3 DNA sequence: TGTGCCAGCAGCCCCGTCGGGTTTGAGGGTGGCACAGATACGCAGTATTTT.